The rows below give T cell receptor beta chains drawn from one sample of a study of T cells after yellow fever vaccination. Using its own MiXCR run on the 5' RACE reads, TCRdb lists one record per CDR3 protein. The sample has around 610,000 distinct CDR3 sequences, roughly 13% seen once. The sample here was PBMCs, taken on the day of the yellow fever booster vaccination. These receptors all stem from a man between 25 and 39 years old who received the YFV17D yellow fever vaccine. CDR3s include the opening cysteine and the closing phenylalanine or tryptophan. The D gene is left open where the match is weak. Not all rows give a size; the values are once, few, many and, for expanded clones, a class.

len	j_gene	v_gene	abundance	d_gene	CDR3nt	CDR3aa
14	TRBJ1-2	TRBV7-8	-	-	TGTGCCAGCGGACCCCGGACAGACTTCTATGGCTACACCTTC	CASGPRTDFYGYTF
14	TRBJ2-7	TRBV29-1	-	-	TGCAGCGTTTTCATGGGGGCCCCTGGGTACGAGCAGTACTTC	CSVFMGAPGYEQYF
15	TRBJ1-4	TRBV7-2	few	TRBD1	TGTGCCAGCAGCTCGCGGGACAGGGGAAATGAAAAACTGTTTTTT	CASSSRDRGNEKLFF
13	TRBJ2-3	TRBV6-1	once	-	TGTGCCAGCAGTGAACGAGCCACAGATACGCAGTATTTT	CASSERATDTQYF
13	TRBJ1-4	TRBV18	-	TRBD1	TGTGCCAGCTCACCGGCCAGGGGGCAAAAACTGTTTTTT	CASSPARGQKLFF
18	TRBJ2-1	TRBV24-1	few	TRBD2	TGTGCCACCAGTGACGCTCGGACTAGCGGGGTTCATTACAATGAGCAGTTCTTC	CATSDARTSGVHYNEQFF
16	TRBJ2-7	TRBV23-1	-	-	TGCGCCAGCAGTCAATCGCCACCCCGAGGATCCTACGAGCAGTACTTC	CASSQSPPRGSYEQYF
16	TRBJ1-4	TRBV21-1	many	-	TGTGCCAGCAGCCACTCGCACAGGGGATTAGGGGAAAAACTGTTTTTT	CASSHSHRGLGEKLFF
17	TRBJ2-1	TRBV27	few	TRBD2	TGTGCCAGCAGCTTACTAGCGGGAGGCCGCTTCGACAATGAGCAGTTCTTC	CASSLLAGGRFDNEQFF
14	TRBJ2-5	TRBV15	-	-	TGTGCCACCAGCAGAGAATCAGTGCAAGAGACCCAGTACTTC	CATSRESVQETQYF
13	TRBJ2-1	TRBV5-1	many	-	TGCGCCAGCAGCGAGGGATTTAACAATGAGCAGTTCTTC	CASSEGFNNEQFF
13	TRBJ2-2	TRBV5-1	-	TRBD1	TGCGCCAGCGGGGACAGGGGGATCGGGGAGCTGTTTTTT	CASGDRGIGELFF
16	TRBJ2-7	TRBV28	-	TRBD1	TGTGCCAGCAGGCTGGACAGGGGGATGGTTTCCTACGAGCAGTACTTC	CASRLDRGMVSYEQYF
15	TRBJ2-1	TRBV11-2	-	-	TGTGCCAGCAGCTTAGCGCCAGTTAACCACAATGAGCAGTTCTTC	CASSLAPVNHNEQFF
14	TRBJ2-7	TRBV19	-	TRBD2	TGTGCCAGTACCAAGACTAGCGGGGGCTACGAGCAGTACTTC	CASTKTSGGYEQYF
13	TRBJ1-2	TRBV6-2/TRBV6-3	-	-	TGTGCCAGCAGCCGCGGACTGATCTATGGCTACACCTTC	CASSRGLIYGYTF
14	TRBJ1-4	TRBV12-3/TRBV12-4	-	-	TGTGCCAGCAGTCAATCAGGGGTCGGTGAAAAACTGTTTTTT	CASSQSGVGEKLFF
12	TRBJ2-1	TRBV4-2	-	-	TGTGCCAGCAGCCGAGGGGTGGATGAGCAGTTCTTC	CASSRGVDEQFF
15	TRBJ1-6	TRBV5-1	many	-	TGCGCCAGCAGCTTACGATTTGGCGACAATTCACCCCTCCACTTT	CASSLRFGDNSPLHF
16	TRBJ1-4	TRBV7-2	-	TRBD1	TGTGCCAGCAGTCTTTATGGGACAGTAGGAAATGAAAAACTGTTTTTT	CASSLYGTVGNEKLFF
14	TRBJ2-1	TRBV12-3/TRBV12-4	-	-	TGTGCCAGCAGTTTAGGGATAGGCTACAATGAGCAGTTCTTC	CASSLGIGYNEQFF
12	TRBJ1-1	TRBV5-4	-	-	TGTGCCAGCAGCTCACGGGGCTTGGAAGCTTTCTTT	CASSSRGLEAFF
14	TRBJ2-3	TRBV6-1	few	TRBD2	TGTGCCAGCAGCGTAGCGGGGCCCACAGATACGCAGTATTTT	CASSVAGPTDTQYF
20	TRBJ2-1	TRBV11-2	-	TRBD2	TGTGCCAGCAGCTTAGACCCGGGACTAGCGGGCTTAGGCTCCTACAATGAGCAGTTCTTC	CASSLDPGLAGLGSYNEQFF
13	TRBJ2-3	TRBV6-2/TRBV6-3	-	-	TGTGCCAGCAGTTACTGGGACACAGATACGCAGTATTTT	CASSYWDTDTQYF
14	TRBJ2-7	TRBV6-2/TRBV6-3	-	-	TGTGCCAGCAGCCCCGGGGCCGGTGCCCACGAGCAGTACTTC	CASSPGAGAHEQYF
20	TRBJ2-7	TRBV11-2	few	TRBD2	TGTGCCAGCAGCTACTCAAAAATAGCGGGAGGCTCCCGGGGGTACTACGAGCAGTACTTC	CASSYSKIAGGSRGYYEQYF
15	TRBJ1-5	TRBV18	few	-	TGTGCCAGCTCACCACACCAGGGTGGTAATCAGCCCCAGCATTTT	CASSPHQGGNQPQHF
19	TRBJ2-2	TRBV7-3	-	TRBD2	TGTGCCAGCAGCTTACTGCGACCCAGCGGGAGAGGGGACACCGGGGAGCTGTTTTTT	CASSLLRPSGRGDTGELFF
14	TRBJ2-5	TRBV10-2	few	-	TGCGCCAGCAGTGAGTCCGGGGGCCCCGGGACCCAGTACTTC	CASSESGGPGTQYF
11	TRBJ1-2	TRBV12-3/TRBV12-4	few	-	TGTGCCAGCAGTTTGGGTCTTGGCTACACCTTC	CASSLGLGYTF
12	TRBJ2-1	TRBV5-6	many	-	TGTGCCAGCAGCTTGGGAGATAATGAGCAGTTCTTC	CASSLGDNEQFF
15	TRBJ2-7	TRBV12-3/TRBV12-4	-	TRBD2	TGTGCCAGCAGTTTGGGCGTAGCGGGAGTCGGGGAGCAGTACTTC	CASSLGVAGVGEQYF
13	TRBJ1-1	TRBV27	few	-	TGTGCCAGCAGTTTATCAGGCGGCACTGAAGCTTTCTTT	CASSLSGGTEAFF
15	TRBJ2-7	TRBV18	many	TRBD2	TGTGCCAGCTCATCCCGGGGGGTAGTTGCCTACGAGCAGTACTTC	CASSSRGVVAYEQYF
15	TRBJ2-1	TRBV11-2	-	-	TGTGCCAGCAGCCCGGCGCGACTAGTAACCTATGAGCAGTTCTTC	CASSPARLVTYEQFF
15	TRBJ2-1	TRBV3-1	few	TRBD1	TGTGCCAGCAGCCAAGCGCGGACAGGTGGGGCTGAGCAGTTCTTC	CASSQARTGGAEQFF
15	TRBJ2-7	TRBV7-3	few	TRBD2	TGTGCCAGCAGCTTACTAGCGGGAGCCGCCTACGAGCAGTACTTC	CASSLLAGAAYEQYF